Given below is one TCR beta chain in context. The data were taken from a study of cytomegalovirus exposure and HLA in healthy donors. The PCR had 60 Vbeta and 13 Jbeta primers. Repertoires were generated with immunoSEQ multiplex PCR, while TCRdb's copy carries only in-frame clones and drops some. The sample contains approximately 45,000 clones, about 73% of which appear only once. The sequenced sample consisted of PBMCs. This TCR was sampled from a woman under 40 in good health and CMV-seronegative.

This chain's CDR3 is CASSRDIYQPQHF. CDR3 DNA: TGTGCCAGCAGTAGGGACATTTATCAGCCCCAGCATTTT. V usage is TRBV6-1 and J usage is TRBJ1-5, with a possible D match to TRBD1 (6 bases). Germline V gives CDR1 MNHNS, CDR2 SASEGT. The V gene lost 5 bases and the J gene lost 5 bases, with 10 bases spanning the gap. This CDR3 spans 13 amino acids.